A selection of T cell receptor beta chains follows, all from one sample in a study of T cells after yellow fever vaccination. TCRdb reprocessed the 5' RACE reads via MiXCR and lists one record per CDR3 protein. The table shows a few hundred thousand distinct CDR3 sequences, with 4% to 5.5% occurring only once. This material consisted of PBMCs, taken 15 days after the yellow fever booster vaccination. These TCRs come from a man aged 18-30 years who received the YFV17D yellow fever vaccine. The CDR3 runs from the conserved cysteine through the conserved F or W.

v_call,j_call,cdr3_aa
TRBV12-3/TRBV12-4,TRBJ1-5,CASRRTGTRYQPQHF
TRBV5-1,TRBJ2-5,CASSNRDRGEYQETQYF
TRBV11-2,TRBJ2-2,CASSLGTLTNTGELFF
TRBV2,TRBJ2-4,CASSESVAKNIQYF
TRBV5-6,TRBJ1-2,CASSPGTGFGYTF
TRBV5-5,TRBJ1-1,CASRRTGGLAFF
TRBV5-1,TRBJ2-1,CASSLGQGPGDEQFF
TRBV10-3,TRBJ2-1,CAISPRDSNRHEQFF
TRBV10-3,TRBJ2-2,CAISESKAGEYTGELFF
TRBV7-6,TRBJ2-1,CASSIPGTSGGNEQFF
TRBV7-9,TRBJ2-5,CASSPRGGDQETQYF
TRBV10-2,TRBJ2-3,CASSWGRGWTDTQYF
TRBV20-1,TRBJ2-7,CSAYPREMPYEQYF